The T cell receptor gamma chain described here comes from a study of γδ T cells in repeated Plasmodium falciparum infection. Study-level background: Donors had four controlled P. falciparum NF54 infections over 644 days.

The germline CDR1 and CDR2 sequences are GITISATS and ISYDGTV (reference sequence). The CDR3 contains 14 residues. This clone was counted a few times. TCRdb's listed protein matches a much larger clone and diverges from this DNA's translation at residue 10, likely through a read error; the protein shown comes from the DNA. TCRdb reanalysed the multiplex PCR reads with CATT. The sample has approximately 26,000 gamma-chain clones, 3% seen once. Gammadelta T cells were flow-sorted from PBMC into Vgamma9/Vdelta2+ and Vdelta2-negative populations for bulk analysis. The chain carries TRGV9 and TRGJ1 or TRGJ2. As TCRdb names no J gene, one was assigned here on the basis of a DNA match to germline. The sequence came from a pool of human donors (malaria-infected and uninfected, not separated). The sequenced sample consisted of gamma-delta T cells from blood. Written as DNA, the CDR3 is TGTGCCTTGACTCGGCCCCCTGGTTATCATAAGAAACTCTTT. Protein product: CALTRPPGYHKKLF.